The 17 T cell receptor beta chains below come from one sample, sequenced in a study of PD-1 blockade in classical Hodgkin lymphoma. Some clones are missing from TCRdb's copy, which holds only in-frame ones; the method was immunoSEQ multiplex PCR. The sample contains about 62,000 clones, 70% to 90% of which appear only once. All trial patients relapsed after autologous stem cell transplantation. Source: peripheral blood mononuclear cells (PBMCs), taken at baseline. The receptors were sampled from a human donor with classical Hodgkin lymphoma.

V usage is TRBV7-9 and J usage is TRBJ2-1; D might be TRBD1 (5 bases). Trimming stripped 5 bases from V and 2 bases from J, with 13 bases between. Per the germline V gene, CDR1 is SEHNR and CDR2 is FQNEAQ (reference sequence). The CDR3 is 15 residues long. The CDR3 loop reads CASSKDLGAYNEQFF. The CDR3 region has the DNA TGTGCCAGCAGCAAAGACCTAGGGGCCTACAATGAGCAGTTCTTC.

The genes are TRBV20-1 and TRBJ1-3; no firm D call. CDR1 DFQATT and CDR2 SNEGSKA come from the germline V gene (reference sequence). The CDR3 is 11 amino acids. Trimming cost V 6 bases and J 7 bases, with 10 bases left between them. CDR3 loop: CSAKIRNTIYF. CDR3 nucleotides: TGCAGTGCCAAAATTAGGAACACCATATATTTT.

For this clone: The same CDR3 can be traced to other DNA sequences in this sample. This chain uses TRBV6-5 with TRBJ1-2; D unclear. Trimming removed 6 bases at V and 2 bases at J, with 10 bases between. Germline CDR1 and CDR2: MNHEY and SVGAGI. The CDR3 runs to 13 residues. CDR3 residues: CASSRQGNYGYTF. The CDR3 bases are TGTGCCAGCAGCCGGCAAGGGAACTATGGCTACACCTTC.

The chain couples TRBV28 to TRBJ1-2; D gene uncertain. The V and J ends lost 3 bases and 0 bases respectively, with 5 bases between them. Germline V CDR1 and CDR2: MDHEN, SYDVKM. The CDR3 sequence is 13 residues long. CDR3 nucleotides: TGTGCCAGCAGTTTTCGCACTAACTATGGCTACACCTTC. Its protein is CASSFRTNYGYTF.

CDR3 in amino acids: CASSGRGTSYEQYF. For the CDR3, the DNA is TGTGCCAGCAGTGGGCGGGGGACGTCCTACGAGCAGTACTTC. The chain recombines TRBV2 with TRBJ2-7; 7 bases align to TRBD2. Germline CDR1 reads SNHLY; CDR2 reads FYNNEI. The CDR3 has 14 residues. Trimming cost V 4 bases and J 1 base; bases outside gene matches: 4.

This chain uses TRBV6-5 with TRBJ2-7, with TRBD1 identical over 7 bases. Trimming cost V 5 bases and J 6 bases; bases outside gene matches: 1. The CDR3 has 11 residues. Germline CDR1 and CDR2: MNHEY and SVGAGI. The CDR3 coding sequence is TGTGCCAGCAGTCGGGACAGCGAGCAGTACTTC. As protein: CASSRDSEQYF.

The gene calls are TRBV13 and TRBJ2-5, with TRBD1 as a possible D gene (6 bases). Germline CDR1 and CDR2: PRHDT and FYEKMQ (reference sequence). Trimming removed 0 bases at V and 3 bases at J, with 11 bases between. The CDR3 has 15 amino acids. The CDR3 loop reads CASSLGYAGEETQYF. CDR3 bases: TGTGCCAGCAGCTTAGGCTATGCAGGGGAAGAGACCCAGTACTTC.

The chain uses TRBV6-1 and TRBJ1-2, with 9 bases that match TRBD1. Germline V gives CDR1 MNHNS, CDR2 SASEGT. The junction had 6 bases not matched to a gene; V was cut back by 6 bases and J by 7 bases. The CDR3 is made up of 13 amino acids. CDR3 amino acids: CASRTGQGFGYTF. The DNA of the CDR3 is TGTGCCAGCAGGACTGGACAGGGGTTTGGCTACACCTTC.

The chain recombines TRBV6-5 with TRBJ1-2; D remains unclear. Germline V gene sequence: CDR1 MNHEY, CDR2 SVGAGI. CDR3 length equals 14 residues. Trimming shortened V by 6 bases and J by 6 bases, and 17 bases separated the two germline ends. The CDR3 DNA reads as TGTGCCAGCAGCTACCGACAAAACGGGAATGGCTACACCTTC. Its protein product is CASSYRQNGNGYTF.

The chain is built from TRBV15 and TRBJ1-5, with a weak D call TRBD1 (6 bases). Germline CDR1 and CDR2: LNHNV and YYDKDF (reference sequence). CDR3 length: 15 amino acids. V lost 6 bases and J lost 4, with 16 bases in between. CDR3 DNA: TGTGCCACCAGTACCTCCGGGACACCGAATCAGCCCCAGCATTTT. It translates to CATSTSGTPNQPQHF.

The chain carries TRBV29-1 and TRBJ1-1; tentatively, D is TRBD1 (6 bases). V lost 4 bases, J lost 3 bases, and 24 bases lay in between. Germline values: CDR1 SQVTM, CDR2 ANQGSEA. This CDR3 spans 17 amino acids. The CDR3 bases are TGCAGCGTTGGAGGTGTGTGGGAGTACAGGGCGGACACTGAAGCTTTCTTT. Its translation: CSVGGVWEYRADTEAFF.

The chain recombines TRBV10-3 with TRBJ2-2; D might be TRBD1 (6 bases). Germline CDR1 reads ENHRY; CDR2 reads SYGVKD. The ends were cut back, 4 bases at V and 4 bases at J, with 19 bases in the middle. This CDR3 contains 17 residues. In DNA, the CDR3 is TGTGCCATCAGTGGTTTACAAGGGGGATTGGGCACCGGGGAGCTGTTTTTT. Translating it yields CAISGLQGGLGTGELFF.

The CDR3 nucleotides read TGTGCCAGCAGCGACTCAGATAGCGGGACCAGCTCGGGGTTCACCGGGGAGCTGTTTTTT. Its translation: CASSDSDSGTSSGFTGELFF. V usage is TRBV9 and J usage is TRBJ2-2; 8 nucleotides line up with TRBD2. CDR1 and CDR2 (germline): SGDLS, YYNGEE. This CDR3 contains 20 residues. V shed 3 bases, J shed 4 bases, and the junction held 20 bases outside the gene matches.

The chain couples TRBV7-3 to TRBJ2-7; TRBD1 aligns across 8 bases. The V gene's germline CDR1 is SGHTA and CDR2 FQGTGA. The CDR3 loop spans 15 amino acids. Trimming took 4 bases from V and 4 from J; bases not matched to a gene: 9. CDR3 nucleotides: TGTGCCAGCAGCTCAGGGGCAGGGGGCACTTACGAGCAGTACTTC. Protein: CASSSGAGGTYEQYF.

The chain carries TRBV5-1 and TRBJ2-1; D ambiguous. CDR1 SGHRS and CDR2 YFSETQ come from the germline V gene. V was shortened by 4 bases and J by 7 bases, with 15 bases between the two germline ends. This CDR3 has 14 amino acids. The CDR3 region has the DNA TGCGCCAGCAGCCCGGAGTCTTGGTCAAATGAGCAGTTCTTC. This translates into CASSPESWSNEQFF.

The genes are TRBV5-1 and TRBJ2-7; possibly TRBD2 for D (6 bases). Per the germline V gene, CDR1 is SGHRS and CDR2 is YFSETQ. V was pared by 6 bases and J by 5 bases, with 12 bases between. The CDR3 length is 12 residues. CDR3 residues: CASTAGRHEQYF. The CDR3 bases are TGCGCCAGCACGGCGGGGCGCCACGAGCAGTACTTC.

The rearrangement links TRBV27 to TRBJ1-5; 8 positions match TRBD1. Germline CDR1 MNHEY, CDR2 SMNVEV (reference sequence). V lost 5 bases and J lost 2; bases outside the gene matches: 5. The CDR3 has 15 amino acids. For the CDR3, the DNA is TGTGCCAGCAGTCTCTGGGGACAGGGCAATCAGCCCCAGCATTTT. It encodes CASSLWGQGNQPQHF.